A selection of T cell receptor beta chains follows, all from one sample in a study of response to subunit inactivated influenza vaccine. TCRdb used MiXCR to reprocess the RT-PCR reads, holding one entry per CDR3 protein. The sample comprises about 500,000 distinct CDR3 sequences, 16% of which are singletons, and less than 4% rests with the top ten. The sample in question was CD4+ T cells sorted from PBMCs, obtained approximately 25 months after vaccination. The receptors here all came from a man between 45 and 75 years old who received an inactivated influenza vaccine. The CDR3 runs from the conserved cysteine through the conserved F or W. Each record gives: V gene, clone size, J gene, D gene, CDR3 protein, CDR3 DNA. D genes are given only for firm matches. The listing skips clone size in some rows; elsewhere it reads once, few, many or a size class.

TRBV25-1	-	TRBJ2-3	TRBD2	CAAGAGGFTDTQYF	TGTGCCGCGGGGGCGGGAGGGTTCACAGATACGCAGTATTTT
TRBV4-3	-	TRBJ1-4	TRBD1	CASSGRGQGATNEKLFF	TGCGCCAGCAGCGGAAGGGGACAGGGGGCAACTAATGAAAAACTGTTTTTT
TRBV6-2/TRBV6-3	-	TRBJ2-5	-	CASGPSRGTSMTQYF	TGTGCCAGCGGACCCTCGAGAGGCACCAGTATGACCCAGTACTTC
TRBV6-1	many	TRBJ1-1	TRBD1	CASTKTGGAGTEAFF	TGTGCCAGCACGAAGACAGGGGGCGCGGGCACTGAAGCTTTCTTT
TRBV4-1	-	TRBJ2-3	TRBD2	CASRASGGLDTQYF	TGCGCCAGCCGGGCTAGCGGGGGGTTAGATACGCAGTATTTT
TRBV14	many	TRBJ1-1	-	CASSLSRGGTEAFF	TGTGCCAGCAGCCTTTCCAGGGGTGGAACTGAAGCTTTCTTT
TRBV3-1	few	TRBJ2-3	TRBD2	CASSQVAGATDTQYF	TGTGCCAGCAGCCAAGTAGCGGGGGCCACAGATACGCAGTATTTT
TRBV20-1	-	TRBJ2-7	-	CSASAGNYEQYF	TGCAGTGCTAGTGCAGGGAACTACGAGCAGTACTTC
TRBV30	-	TRBJ2-2	TRBD2	CAWSPSYSGGATGELFF	TGTGCCTGGAGTCCGTCATATAGCGGGGGGGCCACCGGGGAGCTGTTTTTT
TRBV12-5	-	TRBJ2-2	-	CASGLSPTRTVGTGELFF	TGTGCTAGTGGTTTGAGCCCGACTAGGACAGTAGGAACCGGGGAGCTGTTTTTT
TRBV28	few	TRBJ2-1	TRBD2	CAGSAGPNNEQFF	TGTGCCGGTTCAGCGGGACCGAACAATGAGCAGTTCTTC
TRBV5-1	few	TRBJ2-5	TRBD2	CASSLRLAGGLETQYF	TGCGCCAGCAGCCTCAGACTAGCGGGAGGCCTAGAGACCCAGTACTTC
TRBV7-2	few	TRBJ2-1	TRBD2	CASSFGGGADEQFF	TGTGCCAGCAGCTTTGGCGGGGGGGCCGATGAGCAGTTCTTC
TRBV10-3	-	TRBJ1-4	TRBD1	CAISGGDRVYEKLFF	TGTGCCATCAGTGGGGGGGACAGGGTGTACGAAAAACTGTTTTTT
TRBV5-1	-	TRBJ1-2	-	CASSPSLSYGYTF	TGCGCCAGCAGCCCCAGTCTTTCCTATGGCTACACCTTC
TRBV12-3/TRBV12-4	many	TRBJ1-1	-	CASSLWYQDTEAFF	TGTGCCAGCAGTTTATGGTACCAGGACACTGAAGCTTTCTTT
TRBV5-1	-	TRBJ1-2	-	CASSLADFYGYTF	TGCGCCAGCAGCTTGGCAGACTTCTATGGCTACACCTTC
TRBV4-1	-	TRBJ1-6	-	CASSQERASGSPLHF	TGCGCCAGCAGCCAAGAGAGAGCCTCGGGCTCACCCCTCCACTTT
TRBV20-1	many	TRBJ1-1	-	CSARMTGVNTEAFF	TGCAGTGCCAGGATGACAGGAGTAAACACTGAAGCTTTCTTT